The 23 T cell receptor beta chains listed next were all sequenced from one sample in a study of blood T cell repertoires in COVID-19. Assay: immunoSEQ multiplex PCR; the TCRdb copy retains only in-frame clones and omits some. The sample consists of just over 250,000 clones, over 75% of them appearing once. The sample consisted of peripheral blood. These receptors were collected from a woman between 50 and 59 years old with acute or convalescent COVID-19.

This clone occurred a few times. The chain couples TRBV7-6 to TRBJ1-5; tentative D call: TRBD1 (5 bases). Deletions cut 1 base from V and 2 bases from J, with 6 bases between. The CDR3 totals 14 residues. From germline, CDR1 is SGHVS and CDR2 FNYEAQ. The CDR3 region is CASSLVGGNQPQHF. The CDR3 bases are TGTGCCAGCAGCTTAGTAGGGGGCAATCAGCCCCAGCATTTT.

This clone was recorded a few times. The chain joins TRBV19 to TRBJ2-2; D is perhaps TRBD1 (5 bases). The CDR3 spans 16 residues. Germline lookup yields CDR1 LNHDA and CDR2 SQIVND (reference sequence). V dropped 9 bases and J dropped 0 bases, with 17 bases sitting between them. The CDR3 DNA sequence: TGTGCCAGCCGGGCCTCAGGGTTCGCGAACACCGGGGAGCTGTTTTTT. Its translation: CASRASGFANTGELFF.

The rearrangement links TRBV27 to TRBJ2-1; TRBD2 agrees at 10 bases. The CDR3 extends over 16 amino acids. The germline CDR1 and CDR2 sequences are MNHEY and SMNVEV (reference sequence). V was pared by 1 base and J by 4 bases, with 4 bases of the junction left unmatched. The chain's CDR3 is CASSLYGLAVYNEQFF. The CDR3 region has the DNA TGTGCCAGCAGTTTATATGGACTAGCGGTGTACAATGAGCAGTTCTTC.

This chain uses TRBV7-8 with TRBJ1-3; D unclear. CDR3 length equals 18 residues. V was pared by 5 bases and J by 4 bases, with 24 bases between. CDR1 SGHVS and CDR2 FQNEAQ come from the germline V gene. As DNA, the CDR3 is TGTGCCAGCAGCCCAGGTAGGGCAAGGACTCTTCGGGGAAACACCATATATTTT. Translating gives CASSPGRARTLRGNTIYF.

This clone appeared a single time. The chain combines TRBV29-1 with TRBJ2-3; D is ambiguous. Germline V gene lookup returns CDR1 SQVTM and CDR2 ANQGSEA. The germline V and J ends were trimmed by 4 bases and 0 bases, with 5 bases remaining between them. This CDR3 comprises 12 residues. The CDR3 DNA reads TGCAGCGTTGTGTCTAGCACAGATACGCAGTATTTT. Its translation is CSVVSSTDTQYF.

Only one count was recorded for this clone. The genes are TRBV1 and TRBJ2-3; TRBD2 reflects the table's D call only, with no check against the DNA. TRBV1 is given as a pseudogene. This CDR3 spans 16 amino acids. The CDR3 DNA reads as TGCACCAGCAGCCAAGATTCTGAACTAAGCACAGATACGCAGTATTTT. This sequence encodes CTSSQDSELSTDTQYF.

The chain couples TRBV6-5 to TRBJ1-1; maybe TRBD1 (6 bases). V lost 5 bases to trimming and J lost 1 base, with 14 bases between them. Germline V gene lookup returns CDR1 MNHEY and CDR2 SVGAGI. This CDR3 has 15 residues. This CDR3 reads CASSLGGRKNTEAFF. Written as DNA, the CDR3 is TGTGCCAGCAGTCTGGGGGGGCGGAAGAACACTGAAGCTTTCTTT.

The gene calls are TRBV18 and TRBJ2-2; tentatively, D is TRBD2 (5 bases). The V end lost 3 bases, the J end lost 2 bases, and 10 bases lay between the germline ends. This CDR3 contains 15 residues. The V gene's germline CDR1 is KGHSH and CDR2 LQKENI. CDR3 coding DNA: TGTGCCAGCTCACCGCGGGTGTATAACACCGGGGAGCTGTTTTTT. As protein: CASSPRVYNTGELFF.

This chain uses TRBV7-2 with TRBJ1-5, with unresolved D. The V and J ends lost 5 bases and 16 bases respectively, with 21 bases between them. CDR1 is SGHTA, CDR2 FQGNSA, per germline. This CDR3 spans 13 amino acids. This CDR3 reads CASSQSGSTVPHF. In DNA, the CDR3 is TGTGCCAGCAGCCAAAGTGGGTCAACAGTCCCTCATTTT. The variable domain in full, completed from reference TRBV7-2 and TRBJ1-5, reads GAGVSQSPSNKVTEKGKDVELRCDPISGHTALYWYRQSLGQGLEFLIYFQGNSAPDKSGLPSDRFSAERTGGSVSTLTIQRTQQEDSAVYLCASSQSGSTVPHFGDGTRLSIL.

The rearrangement joins TRBV27 to TRBJ1-1, with 8 bases lining up with TRBD1. The CDR3 sequence is 14 residues long. CDR1 and CDR2 from the germline V gene are MNHEY and SMNVEV (reference sequence). J was trimmed by 1 base and V by 6 bases; bases with no gene match: 4. The CDR3 loop reads CASSQGAGNTEAFF. The CDR3 coding sequence is TGTGCCAGCAGCCAGGGGGCCGGGAACACTGAAGCTTTCTTT.

The chain uses TRBV2 and TRBJ1-4; 7 bases map to TRBD1. This CDR3 spans 15 amino acids. Trimming at V came to 6 bases and at J to 7 bases, leaving 11 bases not matched to a gene. The germline gives CDR1 SNHLY, CDR2 FYNNEI. In nucleotides, the CDR3 is TGTGCCAGCAGAACCTACAGGGGTCGAGGTGAAAAACTGTTTTTT. It translates to CASRTYRGRGEKLFF. The entire variable domain, with the rest obtained from reference TRBV2 and TRBJ1-4, is as follows: EPEVTQTPSHQVTQMGQEVILRCVPISNHLYFYWYRQILGQKVEFLVSFYNNEISEKSEIFDDQFSVERPDGSNFTLKIRSTKLEDSAMYFCASRTYRGRGEKLFFGSGTQLSVL.

This clone was recorded once. The chain carries TRBV29-1 and TRBJ2-1; TRBD2 is a possible D gene (6 bases). The germline V gene encodes CDR1 SQVTM and CDR2 ANQGSEA. This CDR3 has 13 amino acids. In DNA form, the CDR3 reads TGCAGTACGTCTGGCGGGATTGGGGATGAGCAGTTCTTC. Its translation is CSTSGGIGDEQFF.

DNA for the CDR3: TGTGCCAGCAGTTTAGGGACAGGGTGGGACTATGGCTACACCTTC. Encoded protein: CASSLGTGWDYGYTF. The V and J genes are TRBV28 and TRBJ1-2; TRBD1 agrees at 9 bases. Germline V gene sequence: CDR1 MDHEN, CDR2 SYDVKM. This CDR3 is 15 amino acids long. The ends lost 2 bases at V and 3 bases at J; junction bases unmatched: 4.

The rearrangement joins TRBV7-8 to TRBJ1-3; D uncertain. This CDR3 region has 15 residues. Germline CDR1 and CDR2: SGHVS and FQNEAQ. The ends were cut back, 2 bases at V and 0 bases at J, with 8 bases in the middle. CDR3 in amino acids: CASSLSPRSGNTIYF. DNA for the CDR3: TGTGCCAGCAGCTTAAGCCCGCGCTCTGGAAACACCATATATTTT.

This clone was seen once. The chain employs TRBV18 and TRBJ1-2, with TRBD1 as a possible D gene (5 bases). V lost 3 bases, J lost 1 base, and 9 bases lay in between. Germline assignment: CDR1 KGHSH and CDR2 LQKENI. The CDR3 has 14 amino acids. The CDR3 here is CASSPTDSNYGYTF. CDR3 DNA sequence: TGTGCCAGCTCACCCACTGACAGTAACTATGGCTACACCTTC.

The V gene is TRBV27, the J gene TRBJ1-1, with a tentative D call TRBD1 (5 bases). Per the germline V gene, CDR1 is MNHEY and CDR2 is SMNVEV (reference sequence). V shed 7 bases and J shed 9 bases, with 21 bases lying between them. The CDR3 spans 14 residues. CDR3 residues: CASNTTRGVRQAFF. In DNA form, the CDR3 reads TGTGCCAGCAACACTACTCGGGGGGTTCGGCAAGCTTTCTTT.

The chain couples TRBV13 to TRBJ2-7; 8 nucleotides line up with TRBD2. The germline gives CDR1 PRHDT, CDR2 FYEKMQ (reference sequence). The V segment lost 0 bases and the J segment 4 bases; nucleotides outside the gene matches: 5. This CDR3 has 15 residues. CDR3 sequence (DNA): TGTGCCAGCAGCTTAGGGGTTTCGGGGGGGTACGAGCAGTACTTC. It translates to CASSLGVSGGYEQYF.

CDR3 in DNA: TGTGCCTGGCCGAACGGGACAGGGAAGATGAATAGCAATCAGCCCCAGCATTTT. Amino acids: CAWPNGTGKMNSNQPQHF. The chain uses TRBV30 and TRBJ1-5, with 9 bases that match TRBD1. Germline-derived CDR1 and CDR2 are GTSNPN and SVGIG (reference sequence). The CDR3 extends over 18 amino acids. J was trimmed by 0 bases and V by 5 bases; bases with no gene match: 14.

This rearrangement joins TRBV4-1 to TRBJ1-2; 9 bases align to TRBD1. Germline assignment: CDR1 MGHRA and CDR2 YSYEKL. The CDR3 is made up of 13 amino acids. V lost 6 bases, J lost 6 bases, and 5 bases stayed unmatched. The CDR3 nucleotides are TGCGCCAGCAGGCGGACAGGGGAGGATGGCTACACCTTC. This sequence encodes CASRRTGEDGYTF.

The J gene is TRBJ2-7, the V gene TRBV11-3; tentative D call: TRBD1 (5 bases). Germline CDR1 SGHNT, CDR2 YENEEA. CDR3 length: 13 residues. V lost 4 bases, J lost 6 bases, and 13 bases lay in between. CDR3 nucleotide sequence: TGTGCCAGCAGCTCCTCCAGGGCTGGCGAGCAGTACTTC. Its translation: CASSSSRAGEQYF.

This chain joins TRBV11-3 and TRBJ1-1; possible D gene TRBD1, 6 bases. Germline V gene data show CDR1 as SGHNT and CDR2 as YENEEA. The CDR3 is made up of 15 amino acids. V lost 0 bases and J 3 bases, leaving 11 bases between the germline ends. CDR3 bases: TGTGCCAGCAGCTTAGATTCCAGGGGACACACTGAAGCTTTCTTT. It is translated as CASSLDSRGHTEAFF.

This rearrangement joins TRBV5-1 to TRBJ2-1; 14 bases are shared with TRBD2. In germline, CDR1 is SGHRS, CDR2 YFSETQ. The CDR3 loop spans 15 amino acids. V shed 6 bases and J 9 bases; nucleotides not matched to a gene: 8. In nucleotides, the CDR3 is TGCGCCAGCAAGGCTGGGACTAGCGGGAGAAGTGAGCAGTTCTTC. This translates into CASKAGTSGRSEQFF.

This clone has more than one count but fewer than ten. V and J are TRBV27 and TRBJ2-1; 12 nucleotides align to TRBD2. Germline CDR1 MNHEY, CDR2 SMNVEV (reference sequence). J was trimmed by 8 bases and V by 6 bases; bases with no gene match: 5. The CDR3 has 14 amino acids. The CDR3 DNA reads as TGTGCCAGCAGCCAGACTAGCGGGAGAGATGAGCAGTTCTTC. This encodes CASSQTSGRDEQFF.